Listed below are T cell receptor beta chains from one sample, sequenced in a study of blood T cell repertoires in COVID-19. TCRdb's copy holds only in-frame clones and misses some; the assay was immunoSEQ multiplex PCR. The sample yields around 100,000 clones, around 82% seen once. The sequencing input was peripheral blood. The origin of the receptors is a human donor in a cohort sampled during active or convalescent COVID-19. CDR3s include the opening cysteine and the closing phenylalanine or tryptophan. A D gene is named only where the DNA matches it firmly. Clone size is given for some rows only: seen once, a few or many times, or a class if the clone is expanded.

abundance: -
d_gene: TRBD1
v_gene: TRBV5-1
j_gene: TRBJ2-6
CDR3aa: CASSNTGAGANVLTF
CDR3nt: TGCGCCAGCAGCAACACAGGGGCCGGGGCCAACGTCCTGACTTTC

abundance: -
d_gene: -
v_gene: TRBV19
j_gene: TRBJ2-5
CDR3aa: CASSTRNSQETQYF
CDR3nt: TGTGCCAGTAGTACAAGGAACAGTCAAGAGACCCAGTACTTC

abundance: once
d_gene: TRBD1
v_gene: TRBV4-1
j_gene: TRBJ1-2
CDR3aa: CASSPWTGVLYGYTF
CDR3nt: TGCGCCAGCAGCCCCTGGACAGGGGTTCTCTATGGCTACACCTTC

abundance: -
d_gene: -
v_gene: TRBV5-1
j_gene: TRBJ1-3
CDR3aa: CASSLSGFGSGNTIYF
CDR3nt: TGCGCCAGCAGCTTGTCCGGGTTCGGTTCTGGAAACACCATATATTTT

abundance: -
d_gene: TRBD1
v_gene: TRBV7-7
j_gene: TRBJ2-7
CDR3aa: CASSLAGDSYEQYF
CDR3nt: TGTGCCAGCAGCTTAGCCGGGGACAGCTACGAGCAGTACTTC

abundance: -
d_gene: TRBD1
v_gene: TRBV5-1
j_gene: TRBJ1-4
CDR3aa: CASSRDRGNVEKLFF
CDR3nt: TGCGCCAGCAGCCGGGACAGGGGGAATGTTGAAAAACTGTTTTTT

abundance: -
d_gene: TRBD2
v_gene: TRBV18
j_gene: TRBJ2-2
CDR3aa: CASSPGTSGPGELFF
CDR3nt: TGTGCCAGCTCACCAGGGACTAGCGGCCCCGGGGAGCTGTTTTTT

abundance: once
d_gene: -
v_gene: TRBV6-5
j_gene: TRBJ1-2
CDR3aa: CASSYSGTLGYTF
CDR3nt: TGTGCCAGCAGTTACTCCGGGACATTGGGCTACACCTTC

abundance: -
d_gene: -
v_gene: TRBV2
j_gene: TRBJ1-2
CDR3aa: CASQKTGLYGYTF
CDR3nt: TGTGCCAGCCAGAAGACAGGCCTCTATGGCTACACCTTC

abundance: -
d_gene: TRBD2
v_gene: TRBV7-9
j_gene: TRBJ2-4
CDR3aa: CASTLAGTANIQYF
CDR3nt: TGTGCCAGCACACTAGCGGGGACCGCAAACATTCAGTACTTC

abundance: -
d_gene: -
v_gene: TRBV7-6
j_gene: TRBJ1-1
CDR3aa: CASSLNQGNTEAFF
CDR3nt: TGTGCCAGCAGCTTAAATCAGGGGAACACTGAAGCTTTCTTT

abundance: -
d_gene: -
v_gene: TRBV9
j_gene: TRBJ2-1
CDR3aa: CASSVGSSYNEQFF
CDR3nt: TGTGCCAGCAGCGTAGGCAGCTCCTACAATGAGCAGTTCTTC

abundance: -
d_gene: -
v_gene: TRBV3-1/TRBV3-2
j_gene: TRBJ2-7
CDR3aa: CASRADSSYEQYF
CDR3nt: TGTGCCAGCCGGGCGGACAGCTCCTACGAGCAGTACTTC

abundance: -
d_gene: -
v_gene: TRBV19
j_gene: TRBJ1-4
CDR3aa: CASSIATATTNEKLFF
CDR3nt: TGTGCCAGTAGTATAGCGACAGCTACAACTAATGAAAAACTGTTTTTT

abundance: -
d_gene: TRBD2
v_gene: TRBV5-1
j_gene: TRBJ2-1
CDR3aa: CASSSGLASYNEQFF
CDR3nt: TGCGCCAGCAGCTCAGGACTAGCCTCCTACAATGAGCAGTTCTTC

abundance: -
d_gene: TRBD2
v_gene: TRBV19
j_gene: TRBJ2-1
CDR3aa: CASRRGGASNEQFF
CDR3nt: TGTGCCAGTAGGCGCGGGGGGGCGTCAAATGAGCAGTTCTTC

abundance: -
d_gene: -
v_gene: TRBV9
j_gene: TRBJ1-2
CDR3aa: CASSVRQDRYGYTF
CDR3nt: TGTGCCAGCAGCGTAAGACAGGACCGGTATGGCTACACCTTC

abundance: -
d_gene: -
v_gene: TRBV12-3/TRBV12-4
j_gene: TRBJ1-5
CDR3aa: CASTENREEPQHF
CDR3nt: TGTGCCAGCACCGAAAATAGGGAGGAACCCCAGCATTTT

abundance: few
d_gene: TRBD2
v_gene: TRBV28
j_gene: TRBJ2-4
CDR3aa: CASEKSGRGNIQYF
CDR3nt: TGTGCCAGCGAAAAATCGGGGAGGGGAAACATTCAGTACTTC

abundance: -
d_gene: TRBD2
v_gene: TRBV25-1
j_gene: TRBJ2-3
CDR3aa: CASSAPGLAEITDTQYF
CDR3nt: TGTGCCAGCAGTGCCCCGGGACTAGCGGAGATAACAGATACGCAGTATTTT

abundance: few
d_gene: -
v_gene: TRBV30
j_gene: TRBJ2-7
CDR3aa: CAWSGQYEQYF
CDR3nt: TGTGCCTGGAGCGGTCAATACGAGCAGTACTTC

abundance: -
d_gene: -
v_gene: TRBV19
j_gene: TRBJ1-5
CDR3aa: CATADRRGNQPQHF
CDR3nt: TGTGCCACCGCGGACAGAAGAGGCAATCAGCCCCAGCATTTT

abundance: -
d_gene: TRBD2
v_gene: TRBV6-2/TRBV6-3
j_gene: TRBJ2-1
CDR3aa: CASSAGLAGATTYNEQFF
CDR3nt: TGTGCCAGCAGTGCGGGGCTAGCGGGGGCGACAACCTACAATGAGCAGTTCTTC

abundance: -
d_gene: -
v_gene: TRBV7-2
j_gene: TRBJ2-1
CDR3aa: CASSLGATDKGPRQFF
CDR3nt: TGTGCCAGCAGCTTGGGCGCGACAGACAAAGGGCCCAGGCAGTTCTTC

abundance: -
d_gene: -
v_gene: TRBV27
j_gene: TRBJ2-5
CDR3aa: CASSLMQGRQETQYF
CDR3nt: TGTGCCAGCAGTTTGATGCAGGGCCGACAAGAGACCCAGTACTTC

abundance: -
d_gene: TRBD1
v_gene: TRBV5-4
j_gene: TRBJ1-6
CDR3aa: CASSLPTGTANSPLHF
CDR3nt: TGTGCCAGCAGCCTCCCAACCGGGACAGCAAATTCACCCCTCCACTTT

abundance: -
d_gene: -
v_gene: TRBV13
j_gene: TRBJ1-6
CDR3aa: CASSLGMGGRNSPLHF
CDR3nt: TGTGCCAGCAGCTTGGGGATGGGGGGTCGAAATTCACCCCTCCACTTT

abundance: -
d_gene: -
v_gene: TRBV25-1
j_gene: TRBJ1-1
CDR3aa: CASSDRGEGNTEAFF
CDR3nt: TGTGCCAGCAGTGACAGAGGGGAGGGGAACACTGAAGCTTTCTTT

abundance: -
d_gene: -
v_gene: TRBV4-3
j_gene: TRBJ1-5
CDR3aa: CASSQDRQGLNQPQHF
CDR3nt: TGCGCCAGCAGCCAAGATCGGCAGGGCTTAAATCAGCCCCAGCATTTT

abundance: -
d_gene: -
v_gene: TRBV6-5
j_gene: TRBJ1-6
CDR3aa: CASSYSRGAHSPLHF
CDR3nt: TGTGCCAGCAGTTACTCGCGGGGGGCGCATTCACCCCTCCACTTT

abundance: -
d_gene: -
v_gene: TRBV13
j_gene: TRBJ1-2
CDR3aa: CASSLGPMRGYTF
CDR3nt: TGTGCCAGCAGCTTAGGCCCGATGAGAGGCTACACCTTC

abundance: -
d_gene: TRBD1
v_gene: TRBV10-3
j_gene: TRBJ2-7
CDR3aa: CAISESRTGGLSSYEQYF
CDR3nt: TGTGCCATCAGTGAGTCTCGGACAGGGGGCTTAAGCTCCTACGAGCAGTACTTC

abundance: -
d_gene: -
v_gene: TRBV12-5
j_gene: TRBJ1-3
CDR3aa: CASGLVLRQEDGNTIYF
CDR3nt: TGTGCTAGTGGTTTGGTACTTCGCCAGGAGGACGGAAACACCATATATTTT

abundance: -
d_gene: -
v_gene: TRBV6-5
j_gene: TRBJ1-2
CDR3aa: CASRDRRGGYTF
CDR3nt: TGTGCCAGCAGGGACCGTCGAGGGGGCTACACCTTC

abundance: -
d_gene: TRBD1
v_gene: TRBV18
j_gene: TRBJ2-2
CDR3aa: CASSPMRNRGTGELFF
CDR3nt: TGTGCCAGCTCACCAATGCGCAACAGGGGCACCGGGGAGCTGTTTTTT

abundance: -
d_gene: -
v_gene: TRBV5-1
j_gene: TRBJ1-1
CDR3aa: CASSFGGPDTEAFF
CDR3nt: TGCGCCAGCAGCTTCGGAGGACCGGACACTGAAGCTTTCTTT

abundance: -
d_gene: -
v_gene: TRBV9
j_gene: TRBJ1-2
CDR3aa: CASSALTDPRSYGYTF
CDR3nt: TGTGCCAGCAGCGCGTTGACAGATCCTCGTAGCTATGGCTACACCTTC

abundance: -
d_gene: -
v_gene: TRBV29-1
j_gene: TRBJ1-2
CDR3aa: CSAHRGTEGYGYTF
CDR3nt: TGCAGCGCCCATCGGGGGACCGAGGGCTATGGCTACACCTTC

abundance: -
d_gene: -
v_gene: TRBV29-1
j_gene: TRBJ2-1
CDR3aa: CSVEGERVAYNEQFF
CDR3nt: TGCAGCGTTGAAGGTGAGAGGGTTGCCTACAATGAGCAGTTCTTC

abundance: -
d_gene: -
v_gene: TRBV4-1
j_gene: TRBJ1-2
CDR3aa: CASSQEESGYYGYTF
CDR3nt: TGCGCCAGCAGCCAAGAAGAATCAGGGTATTATGGCTACACCTTC

abundance: -
d_gene: -
v_gene: TRBV6-5
j_gene: TRBJ1-2
CDR3aa: CARKSYGYTF
CDR3nt: TGTGCCCGCAAGAGCTATGGCTACACCTTC

abundance: -
d_gene: TRBD1
v_gene: TRBV28
j_gene: TRBJ1-6
CDR3aa: CASTSEGARFYSPLHF
CDR3nt: TGTGCCAGCACCTCTGAGGGGGCCCGCTTTTATTCACCCCTCCACTTT

abundance: -
d_gene: -
v_gene: TRBV29-1
j_gene: TRBJ1-4
CDR3aa: CSGAAATNEKLFF
CDR3nt: TGCAGCGGGGCAGCTGCAACTAATGAAAAACTGTTTTTT

abundance: once
d_gene: -
v_gene: TRBV7-2
j_gene: TRBJ2-5
CDR3aa: CASSLGQWETQYF
CDR3nt: TGTGCCAGCAGCCTGGGACAATGGGAGACCCAGTACTTC

abundance: -
d_gene: -
v_gene: TRBV7-9
j_gene: TRBJ2-1
CDR3aa: CASSLEWANEQFF
CDR3nt: TGTGCCAGCAGCTTAGAGTGGGCAAATGAGCAGTTCTTC

abundance: -
d_gene: TRBD2
v_gene: TRBV5-1
j_gene: TRBJ2-3
CDR3aa: CASSLEAGGHGDTQYF
CDR3nt: TGCGCCAGCAGCTTGGAGGCGGGGGGGCATGGGGATACGCAGTATTTT

abundance: -
d_gene: TRBD1
v_gene: TRBV11-3
j_gene: TRBJ2-7
CDR3aa: CASSPQWDRDQYF
CDR3nt: TGTGCCAGCAGCCCCCAGTGGGACAGAGATCAGTACTTC

abundance: -
d_gene: -
v_gene: TRBV30
j_gene: TRBJ1-2
CDR3aa: CAWVHTNYGYTF
CDR3nt: TGTGCCTGGGTGCACACGAACTATGGCTACACCTTC

abundance: -
d_gene: -
v_gene: TRBV3-1/TRBV3-2
j_gene: TRBJ1-5
CDR3aa: CASSQGEGRRNQPQHF
CDR3nt: TGTGCCAGCAGCCAAGGCGAGGGAAGGCGAAATCAGCCCCAGCATTTT

abundance: -
d_gene: -
v_gene: TRBV7-9
j_gene: TRBJ2-1
CDR3aa: CASSLDGRMNNEQFF
CDR3nt: TGTGCCAGCAGCTTAGACGGGAGAATGAACAATGAGCAGTTCTTC

abundance: -
d_gene: TRBD2
v_gene: TRBV7-3
j_gene: TRBJ2-1
CDR3aa: CASSLRSGGNEQFF
CDR3nt: TGTGCCAGCAGCTTAAGGTCGGGGGGGAATGAGCAGTTCTTC

abundance: -
d_gene: -
v_gene: TRBV30
j_gene: TRBJ2-3
CDR3aa: CAWSVGGARRDTQYF
CDR3nt: TGTGCCTGGAGTGTAGGGGGGGCCCGCAGGGATACGCAGTATTTT

abundance: -
d_gene: TRBD2
v_gene: TRBV11-1
j_gene: TRBJ2-1
CDR3aa: CASSLALAGAGNEQFF
CDR3nt: TGTGCCAGCAGCTTAGCGCTAGCGGGGGCGGGGAATGAGCAGTTCTTC

abundance: -
d_gene: -
v_gene: TRBV5-1
j_gene: TRBJ2-7
CDR3aa: CASSGAGESHEQYF
CDR3nt: TGCGCCAGCAGCGGCGCAGGGGAATCCCACGAGCAGTACTTC

abundance: -
d_gene: -
v_gene: TRBV6-6
j_gene: TRBJ2-3
CDR3aa: CASRGVGATQYF
CDR3nt: TGTGCCAGCAGGGGCGTAGGCGCTACGCAGTATTTT

abundance: -
d_gene: -
v_gene: TRBV7-2
j_gene: TRBJ1-5
CDR3aa: CASTQEGRGSNQPQHF
CDR3nt: TGTGCCAGTACGCAGGAAGGCAGGGGCTCGAATCAGCCCCAGCATTTT

abundance: -
d_gene: -
v_gene: TRBV7-3
j_gene: TRBJ1-6
CDR3aa: CASQRTVNSPLHF
CDR3nt: TGTGCCAGCCAACGAACTGTCAATTCACCCCTCCACTTT

abundance: -
d_gene: -
v_gene: TRBV6-1
j_gene: TRBJ2-3
CDR3aa: CASSVGWETTADTQYF
CDR3nt: TGTGCCAGCAGTGTGGGTTGGGAGACTACAGCAGATACGCAGTATTTT

abundance: -
d_gene: TRBD1
v_gene: TRBV9
j_gene: TRBJ2-3
CDR3aa: CASSGTGGADTQYF
CDR3nt: TGTGCCAGCAGCGGGACAGGGGGCGCAGATACGCAGTATTTT

abundance: -
d_gene: -
v_gene: TRBV5-1
j_gene: TRBJ1-1
CDR3aa: CASSPPGVNTEAFF
CDR3nt: TGCGCCAGCAGCCCCCCGGGGGTGAACACTGAAGCTTTCTTT